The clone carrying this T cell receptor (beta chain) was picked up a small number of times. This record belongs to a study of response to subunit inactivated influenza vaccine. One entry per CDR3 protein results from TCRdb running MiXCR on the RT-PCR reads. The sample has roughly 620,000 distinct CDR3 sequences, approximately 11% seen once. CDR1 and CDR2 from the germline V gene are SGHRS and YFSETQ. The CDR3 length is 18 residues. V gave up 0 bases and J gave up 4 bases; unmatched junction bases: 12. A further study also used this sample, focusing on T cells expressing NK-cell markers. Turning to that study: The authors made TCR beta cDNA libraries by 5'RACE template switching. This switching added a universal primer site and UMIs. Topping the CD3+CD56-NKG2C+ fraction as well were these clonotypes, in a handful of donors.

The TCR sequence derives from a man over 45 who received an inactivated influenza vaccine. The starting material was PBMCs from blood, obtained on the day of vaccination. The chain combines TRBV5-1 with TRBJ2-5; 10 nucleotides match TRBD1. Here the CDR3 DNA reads TGCGCCAGCAGCTTGGCCCTCTCGGCGAGGACAGGGGGAGAGACCCAGTACTTC. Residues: CASSLALSARTGGETQYF.